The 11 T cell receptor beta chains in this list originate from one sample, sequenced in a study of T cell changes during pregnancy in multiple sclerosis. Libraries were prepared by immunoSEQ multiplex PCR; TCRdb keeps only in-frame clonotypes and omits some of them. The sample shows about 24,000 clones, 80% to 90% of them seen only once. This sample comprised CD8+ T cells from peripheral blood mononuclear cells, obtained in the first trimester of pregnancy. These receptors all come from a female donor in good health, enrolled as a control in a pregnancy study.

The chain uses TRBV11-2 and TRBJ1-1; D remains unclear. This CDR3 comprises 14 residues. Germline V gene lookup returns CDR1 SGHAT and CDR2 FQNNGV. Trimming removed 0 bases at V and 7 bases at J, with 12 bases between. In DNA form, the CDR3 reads TGTGCCAGCAGCTTAGAAAGCGTCACCCATGAAGCTTTCTTT. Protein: CASSLESVTHEAFF.

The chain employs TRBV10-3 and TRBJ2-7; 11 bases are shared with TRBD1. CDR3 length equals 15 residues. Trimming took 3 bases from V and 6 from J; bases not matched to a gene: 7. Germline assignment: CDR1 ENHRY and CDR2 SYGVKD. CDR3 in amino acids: CAISDPDRGLGEQYF. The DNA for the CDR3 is TGTGCCATCAGTGATCCGGACAGGGGGCTGGGCGAGCAGTACTTC.

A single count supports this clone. The CDR3 nucleotides are TGTGCCACCAGCGCCTGGGGGGAAGGCTACACCTTC. Translation: CATSAWGEGYTF. The chain employs TRBV15 and TRBJ1-2; maybe TRBD1 (5 bases). With 5 bases removed from V and 8 bases from J, the gap between germline ends came to 12 bases. The CDR3 has 12 residues. Germline V gene lookup returns CDR1 LNHNV and CDR2 YYDKDF (reference sequence).

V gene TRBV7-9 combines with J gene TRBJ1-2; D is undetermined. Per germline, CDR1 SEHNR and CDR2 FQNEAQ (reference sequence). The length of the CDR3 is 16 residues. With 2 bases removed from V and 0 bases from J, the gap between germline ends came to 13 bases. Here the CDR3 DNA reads TGTGCCAGCAGCTTAATCCCCGGAGATTCTAACTATGGCTACACCTTC. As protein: CASSLIPGDSNYGYTF.

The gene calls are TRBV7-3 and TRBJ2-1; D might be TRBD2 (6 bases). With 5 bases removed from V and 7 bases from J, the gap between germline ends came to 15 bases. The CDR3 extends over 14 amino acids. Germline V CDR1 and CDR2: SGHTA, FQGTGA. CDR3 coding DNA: TGTGCCAGCAGCCCCGTCGGCGGGGAGAATGAGCAGTTCTTC. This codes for CASSPVGGENEQFF.

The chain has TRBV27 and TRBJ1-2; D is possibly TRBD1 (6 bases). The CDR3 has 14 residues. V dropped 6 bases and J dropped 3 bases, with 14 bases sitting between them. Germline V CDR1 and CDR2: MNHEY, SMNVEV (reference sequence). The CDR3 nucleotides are TGTGCCAGCAGGCCCACAGGGTTACACTATGGCTACACCTTC. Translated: CASRPTGLHYGYTF.

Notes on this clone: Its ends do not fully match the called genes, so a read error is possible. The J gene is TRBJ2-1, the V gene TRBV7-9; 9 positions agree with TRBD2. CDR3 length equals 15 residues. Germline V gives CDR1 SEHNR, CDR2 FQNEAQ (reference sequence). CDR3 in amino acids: CASSQTSGIYNEQFF. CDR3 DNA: TGCGCCAGCAGCCAGACTAGCGGAATTTACAATGAGCAGTTCTTC.

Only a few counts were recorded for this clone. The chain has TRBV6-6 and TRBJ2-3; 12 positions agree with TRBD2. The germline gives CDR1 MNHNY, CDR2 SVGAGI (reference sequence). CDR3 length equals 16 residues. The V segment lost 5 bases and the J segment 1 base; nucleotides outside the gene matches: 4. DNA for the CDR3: TGTGCCAGCAGTCGAGGACTAGCGGGGCGCACAGATACGCAGTATTTT. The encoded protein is CASSRGLAGRTDTQYF.

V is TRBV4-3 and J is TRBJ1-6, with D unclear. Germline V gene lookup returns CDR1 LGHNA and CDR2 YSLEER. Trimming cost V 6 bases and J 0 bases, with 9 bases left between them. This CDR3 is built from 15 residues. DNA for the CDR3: TGCGCCAGCAGAAAGGAGAGCTCCTATAATTCACCCCTCCACTTT. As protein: CASRKESSYNSPLHF.

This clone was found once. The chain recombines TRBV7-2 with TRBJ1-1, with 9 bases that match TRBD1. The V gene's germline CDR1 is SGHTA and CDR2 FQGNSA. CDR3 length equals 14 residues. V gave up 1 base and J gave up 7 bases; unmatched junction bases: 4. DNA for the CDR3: TGTGCCAGCAGCTTAGACAGGGGGCTTTTTGAAGCTTTCTTT. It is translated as CASSLDRGLFEAFF.

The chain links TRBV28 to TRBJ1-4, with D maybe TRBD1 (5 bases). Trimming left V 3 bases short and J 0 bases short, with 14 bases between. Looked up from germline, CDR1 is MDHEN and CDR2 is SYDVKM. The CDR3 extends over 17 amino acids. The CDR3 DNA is TGTGCCAGCAGTTTGGAACCGACAGACGCAACTAATGAAAAACTGTTTTTT. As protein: CASSLEPTDATNEKLFF.